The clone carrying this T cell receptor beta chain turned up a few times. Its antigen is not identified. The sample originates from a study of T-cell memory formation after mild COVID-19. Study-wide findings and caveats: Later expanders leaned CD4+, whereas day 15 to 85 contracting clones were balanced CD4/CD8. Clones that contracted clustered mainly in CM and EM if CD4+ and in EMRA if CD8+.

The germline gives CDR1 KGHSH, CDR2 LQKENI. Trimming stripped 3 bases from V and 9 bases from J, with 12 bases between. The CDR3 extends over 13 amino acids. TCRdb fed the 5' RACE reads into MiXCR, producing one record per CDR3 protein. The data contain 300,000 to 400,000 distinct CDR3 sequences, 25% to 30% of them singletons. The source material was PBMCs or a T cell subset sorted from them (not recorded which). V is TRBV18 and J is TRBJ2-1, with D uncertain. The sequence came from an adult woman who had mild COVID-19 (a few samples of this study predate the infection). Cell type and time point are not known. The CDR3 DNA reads TGTGCCAGCTCACCTGGCTTGACGGGTGAGCAGTTCTTC. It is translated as CASSPGLTGEQFF.